The 12 T cell receptor beta chains reported below all come from one sample, sequenced in a study of vaccination and CD4 T cells after COVID-19. No antigen has been identified for these receptors. The treatment is: approximately nine-day PBMC culture with coronavirus spike peptide pools or control peptides (ViraFEST assay). Researchers used the Oncomine TCR Beta short-read assay to sequence DNA from cultured CD4+ T cells. MiXCR, applied by TCRdb to the PCR reads, yields one record per CDR3 protein. The table shows about 12,000 distinct CDR3 sequences, with roughly 60% occurring only once. Sequenced here: CD4+ T cells from blood, cultured in vitro, sampled before SARS-CoV-2 vaccination. The receptors shown here come from a human donor who had recovered from COVID-19.

This clonotype was seen a few times. The chain carries TRBV7-7 and TRBJ2-1, with 15 bases that match TRBD2. In germline, CDR1 is SSHAT, CDR2 FNYEAQ (reference sequence). This CDR3 comprises 15 residues. V was pared by 4 bases and J by 6 bases, with 1 base of the junction left unmatched. CDR3 sequence (DNA): TGTGCCAGCAGCTCGGGACTAGCGGGGGGCAATGAGCAGTTCTTC. Its protein is CASSSGLAGGNEQFF.

The chain links TRBV6-5 to TRBJ1-2, with 7 bases fitting TRBD1. Losses at the gene ends were 2 bases for V and 7 bases for J; bases not matched to a gene: 4. CDR1 and CDR2 (germline): MNHEY, SVGAGI. CDR3 length: 13 amino acids. The CDR3 sequence is CASSYRQGPGYTF. For the CDR3, the DNA is TGTGCCAGCAGTTACCGACAGGGACCTGGCTACACCTTC.

The V call is TRBV7-8, the J call TRBJ1-2, with 8 positions matching TRBD1. This CDR3 comprises 17 residues. Trimming at V came to 6 bases and at J to 8 bases, leaving 20 bases not matched to a gene. Per the germline V gene, CDR1 is SGHVS and CDR2 is FQNEAQ. The CDR3: CASSPFQIQGALGGYTF. The CDR3 region has the DNA TGTGCCAGCAGTCCGTTTCAAATCCAGGGGGCGTTGGGGGGCTACACCTTC.

This chain connects TRBV7-9 to TRBJ1-1; 9 nucleotides agree with TRBD1. Per the germline V gene, CDR1 is SEHNR and CDR2 is FQNEAQ (reference sequence). The CDR3 spans 14 residues. With V trimmed by 5 bases and J by 4 bases, 5 bases remained unmatched. This CDR3 reads CASSPDRGFTEAFF. For the CDR3, the DNA is TGTGCCAGCAGCCCTGACAGGGGGTTCACTGAAGCTTTCTTT.

The chain couples TRBV12-3 or TRBV12-4 to TRBJ1-2, with D maybe TRBD1 (6 bases). V was cut by 4 bases and J by 3 bases, with 12 bases left in between. The length of the CDR3 is 14 residues. The CDR3 region has the DNA TGTGCCAGCAGTTCGCAGGGGCCCGACTATGGCTACACCTTC. Its translation is CASSSQGPDYGYTF.

By proportion, this clonotype is medium-sized. The chain combines TRBV7-8 with TRBJ2-4, with no clear D. V dropped 0 bases and J dropped 3 bases, with 15 bases sitting between them. CDR1 is SGHVS and CDR2 is FQNEAQ in the germline V gene. The CDR3 consists of 17 residues. The CDR3 loop reads CASSLALGPPSKNIQYF. For the CDR3, the DNA is TGTGCCAGCAGCTTAGCGTTGGGCCCCCCTAGCAAAAACATTCAGTACTTC.

The chain has TRBV15 and TRBJ1-2; D remains ambiguous. Germline loops: CDR1 LNHNV, CDR2 YYDKDF (reference sequence). V lost 1 base to trimming and J lost 8 bases, with 14 bases between them. The CDR3 totals 14 residues. In nucleotides, the CDR3 is TGTGCCACCAGCAGAGTTAAGGTATCGATCGGCTACACCTTC. It translates to CATSRVKVSIGYTF.

This rearrangement joins TRBV19 to TRBJ1-2; a weak D match, TRBD1 (6 bases). The CDR3 length is 13 residues. The V gene's germline CDR1 is LNHDA and CDR2 SQIVND (reference sequence). Between the trimmed V and J ends, which lost 4 bases and 6 bases, there was a span of 12 bases. The CDR3 DNA is TGTGCCAGTAGTACCAGGGGTTTCGATGGCTACACCTTC. This translates into CASSTRGFDGYTF.

Only a few counts were recorded for this clonotype. This chain uses TRBV6-1 with TRBJ1-1; unclear D gene. Germline CDR1 and CDR2: MNHNS and SASEGT. This CDR3 is built from 14 residues. V was trimmed by 6 bases and J by 4 bases, leaving 15 bases between them. The CDR3 spells CASRKGLDSTEAFF. CDR3 bases: TGTGCCAGCAGAAAGGGCCTGGATTCCACTGAAGCTTTCTTT.

The chain joins TRBV11-3 to TRBJ1-5; TRBD1 agrees at 10 bases. This CDR3 has 16 amino acids. Germline trimming cut 0 bases from V and 4 bases from J; bases unmatched to any gene: 3. Germline CDR1 is SGHNT and CDR2 is YENEEA. The DNA for the CDR3 is TGTGCCAGCAGCTTAGAGGGACAGGGGTTAAATCAGCCCCAGCATTTT. Translation gives CASSLEGQGLNQPQHF.

The chain recombines TRBV28 with TRBJ1-1; 7 bases line up with TRBD1. Germline CDR1 is MDHEN and CDR2 is SYDVKM. This CDR3 is 14 amino acids long. The ends lost 2 bases at V and 10 bases at J; junction bases unmatched: 10. The CDR3: CASSLTGTVEVAFF. The CDR3 nucleotides read TGTGCCAGCAGTTTAACTGGGACAGTCGAAGTAGCTTTCTTT. Complete variable domain (other parts from reference TRBV28 and TRBJ1-1): DVKVTQSSRYLVKRTGEKVFLECVQDMDHENMFWYRQDPGLGLRLIYFSYDVKMKEKGDIPEGYSVSREKKERFSLILESASTNQTSMYLCASSLTGTVEVAFFGQGTRLTVV.

The genes are TRBV20-1 and TRBJ2-1, with D perhaps given as TRBD1 or TRBD2 (6 bases each). This CDR3 contains 13 residues. V lost 6 bases and J lost 4, with 13 bases in between. Germline V gene sequence: CDR1 DFQATT, CDR2 SNEGSKA (reference sequence). CDR3 loop: CSALGGGYNEQFF. CDR3 nucleotides: TGCAGTGCACTAGGGGGAGGATACAATGAGCAGTTCTTC.